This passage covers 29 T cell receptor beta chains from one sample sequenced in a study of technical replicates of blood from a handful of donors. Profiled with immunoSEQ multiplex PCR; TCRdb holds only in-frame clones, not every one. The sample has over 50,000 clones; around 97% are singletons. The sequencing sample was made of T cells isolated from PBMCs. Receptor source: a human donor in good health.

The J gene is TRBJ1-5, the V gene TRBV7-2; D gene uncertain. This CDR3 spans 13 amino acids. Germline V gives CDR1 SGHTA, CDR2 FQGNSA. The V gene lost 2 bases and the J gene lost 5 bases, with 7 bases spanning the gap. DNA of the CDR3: TGTGCCAGCAGCTTAAACAGCTATCAGCCCCAGCATTTT. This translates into CASSLNSYQPQHF.

CDR3 DNA sequence: TGTGCCAGCAGTTTGGGACAGGGTAACGCCGGGGAGCTGTTTTTT. Protein: CASSLGQGNAGELFF. The chain recombines TRBV6-5 with TRBJ2-2, with 9 bases that match TRBD1. The CDR3 loop spans 15 amino acids. CDR1 and CDR2 from the germline V gene are MNHEY and SVGAGI. Trimming cost V 4 bases and J 6 bases; bases outside gene matches: 6.

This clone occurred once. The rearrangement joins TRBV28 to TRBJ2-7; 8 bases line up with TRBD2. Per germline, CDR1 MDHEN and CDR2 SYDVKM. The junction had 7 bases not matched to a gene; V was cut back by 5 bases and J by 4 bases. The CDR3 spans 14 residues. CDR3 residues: CASSPPGLGYEQYF. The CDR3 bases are TGTGCCAGCAGTCCCCCGGGACTAGGGTACGAGCAGTACTTC. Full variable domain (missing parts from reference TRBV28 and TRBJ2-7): DVKVTQSSRYLVKRTGEKVFLECVQDMDHENMFWYRQDPGLGLRLIYFSYDVKMKEKGDIPEGYSVSREKKERFSLILESASTNQTSMYLCASSPPGLGYEQYFGPGTRLTVT.

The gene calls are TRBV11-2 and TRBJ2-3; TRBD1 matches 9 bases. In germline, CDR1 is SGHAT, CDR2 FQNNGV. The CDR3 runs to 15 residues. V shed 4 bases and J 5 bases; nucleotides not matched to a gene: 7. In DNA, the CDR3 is TGTGCCAGCAGCTCGACAGACAGGGGGAAAGATACGCAGTATTTT. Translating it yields CASSSTDRGKDTQYF.

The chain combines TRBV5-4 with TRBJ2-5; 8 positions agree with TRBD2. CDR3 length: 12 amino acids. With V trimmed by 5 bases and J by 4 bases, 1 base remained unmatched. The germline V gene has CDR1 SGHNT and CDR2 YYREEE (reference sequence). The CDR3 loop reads CASSRGGETQYF. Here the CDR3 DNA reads TGTGCCAGCAGTCGGGGGGGAGAGACCCAGTACTTC.

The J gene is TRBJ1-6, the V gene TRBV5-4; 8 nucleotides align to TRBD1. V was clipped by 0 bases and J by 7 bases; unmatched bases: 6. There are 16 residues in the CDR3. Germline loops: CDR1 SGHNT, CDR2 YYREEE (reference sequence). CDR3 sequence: CASSLAGTGRNSPLHF. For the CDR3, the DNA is TGTGCCAGCAGCTTGGCCGGGACAGGTCGAAATTCACCCCTCCACTTT.

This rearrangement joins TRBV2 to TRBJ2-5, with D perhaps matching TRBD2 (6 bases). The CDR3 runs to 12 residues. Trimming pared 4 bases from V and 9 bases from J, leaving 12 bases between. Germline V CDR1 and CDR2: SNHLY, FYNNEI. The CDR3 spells CASSGTKASQYF. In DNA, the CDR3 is TGTGCCAGCAGTGGGACTAAGGCGTCCCAGTACTTC.

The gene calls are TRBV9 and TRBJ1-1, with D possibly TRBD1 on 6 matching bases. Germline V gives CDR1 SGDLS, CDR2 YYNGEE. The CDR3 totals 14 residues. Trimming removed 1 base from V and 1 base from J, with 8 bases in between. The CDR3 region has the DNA TGTGCCAGCAGCGTAACAGGGAGGAACACTGAAGCTTTCTTT. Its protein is CASSVTGRNTEAFF.

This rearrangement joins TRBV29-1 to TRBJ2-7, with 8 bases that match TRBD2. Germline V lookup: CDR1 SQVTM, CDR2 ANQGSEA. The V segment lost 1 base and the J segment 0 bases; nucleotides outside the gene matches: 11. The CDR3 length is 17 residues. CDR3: CSVEVRGGRGSSYEQYF. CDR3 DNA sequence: TGCAGCGTTGAAGTACGGGGGGGCCGAGGGAGCTCCTACGAGCAGTACTTC.

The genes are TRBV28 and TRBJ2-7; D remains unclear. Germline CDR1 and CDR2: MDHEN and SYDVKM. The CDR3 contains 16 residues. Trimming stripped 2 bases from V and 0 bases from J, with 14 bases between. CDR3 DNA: TGTGCCAGCAGTTTAGGGCCCGCCATAACCTCCTACGAGCAGTACTTC. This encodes CASSLGPAITSYEQYF.

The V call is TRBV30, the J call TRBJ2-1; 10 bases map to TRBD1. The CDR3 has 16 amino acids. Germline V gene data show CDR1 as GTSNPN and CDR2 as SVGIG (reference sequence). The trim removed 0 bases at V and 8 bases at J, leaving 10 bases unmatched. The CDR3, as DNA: TGTGCCTGGAGTGTTGGGACCGGGACAGGGGTGGATGAGCAGTTCTTC. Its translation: CAWSVGTGTGVDEQFF.

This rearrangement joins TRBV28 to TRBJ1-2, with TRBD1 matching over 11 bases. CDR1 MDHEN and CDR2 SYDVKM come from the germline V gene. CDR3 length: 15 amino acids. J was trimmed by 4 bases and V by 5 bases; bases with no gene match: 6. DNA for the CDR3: TGTGCCAGCAGTACGGACAGGGGGCGGGGCTATGGCTACACCTTC. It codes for CASSTDRGRGYGYTF.

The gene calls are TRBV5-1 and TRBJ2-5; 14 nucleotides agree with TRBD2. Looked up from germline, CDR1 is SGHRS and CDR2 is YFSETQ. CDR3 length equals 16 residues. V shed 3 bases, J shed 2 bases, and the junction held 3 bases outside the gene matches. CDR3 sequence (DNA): TGCGCCAGCAGCTCAAGACTAGCGGGGGGGCAAGAGACCCAGTACTTC. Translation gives CASSSRLAGGQETQYF.

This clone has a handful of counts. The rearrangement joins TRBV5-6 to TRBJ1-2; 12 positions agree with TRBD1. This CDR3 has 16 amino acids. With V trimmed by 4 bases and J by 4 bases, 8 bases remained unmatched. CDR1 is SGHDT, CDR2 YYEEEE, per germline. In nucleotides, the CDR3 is TGTGCCAGCAGCCTCATCCGGGACAGGGGGCTCTATGGCTACACCTTC. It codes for CASSLIRDRGLYGYTF.

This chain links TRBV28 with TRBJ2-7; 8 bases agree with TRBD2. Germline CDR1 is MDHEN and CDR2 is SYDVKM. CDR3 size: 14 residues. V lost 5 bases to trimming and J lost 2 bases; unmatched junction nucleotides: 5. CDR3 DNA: TGTGCCAGCAGTGTAGGACTAGCCCCCTACGAGCAGTACTTC. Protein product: CASSVGLAPYEQYF.

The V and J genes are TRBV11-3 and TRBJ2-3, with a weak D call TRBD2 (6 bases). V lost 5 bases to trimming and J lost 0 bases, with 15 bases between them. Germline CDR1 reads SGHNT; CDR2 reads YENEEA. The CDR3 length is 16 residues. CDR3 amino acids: CASSTRGGTSTDTQYF. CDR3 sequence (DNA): TGTGCCAGCAGCACCCGGGGCGGGACGAGCACAGATACGCAGTATTTT. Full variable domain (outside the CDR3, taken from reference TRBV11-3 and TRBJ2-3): EAGVVQSPRYKIIEKKQPVAFWCNPISGHNTLYWYLQNLGQGPELLIRYENEEAVDDSQLPKDRFSAERLKGVDSTLKIQPAELGDSAVYLCASSTRGGTSTDTQYFGPGTRLTVL.

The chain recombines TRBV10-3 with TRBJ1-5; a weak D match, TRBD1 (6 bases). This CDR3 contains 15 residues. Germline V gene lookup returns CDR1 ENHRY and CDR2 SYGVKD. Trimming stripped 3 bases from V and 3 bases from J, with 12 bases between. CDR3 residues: CAISEDRLSNQPQHF. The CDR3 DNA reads TGTGCCATCAGTGAAGACAGGCTCTCCAATCAGCCCCAGCATTTT.

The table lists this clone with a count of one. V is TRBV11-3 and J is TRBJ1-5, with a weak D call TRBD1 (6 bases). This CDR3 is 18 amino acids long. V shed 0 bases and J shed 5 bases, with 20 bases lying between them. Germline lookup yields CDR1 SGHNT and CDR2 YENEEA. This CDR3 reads CASSLEVPGQQYYQPQHF. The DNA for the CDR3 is TGTGCCAGCAGCTTAGAAGTACCAGGACAGCAATATTATCAGCCCCAGCATTTT.

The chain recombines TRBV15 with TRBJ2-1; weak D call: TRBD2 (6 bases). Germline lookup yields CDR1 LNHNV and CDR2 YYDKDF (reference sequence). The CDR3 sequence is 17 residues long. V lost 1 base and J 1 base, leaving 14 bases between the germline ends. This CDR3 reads CATSRVLMGGSYNEQFF. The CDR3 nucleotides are TGTGCCACCAGCAGAGTGTTGATGGGGGGATCCTACAATGAGCAGTTCTTC.

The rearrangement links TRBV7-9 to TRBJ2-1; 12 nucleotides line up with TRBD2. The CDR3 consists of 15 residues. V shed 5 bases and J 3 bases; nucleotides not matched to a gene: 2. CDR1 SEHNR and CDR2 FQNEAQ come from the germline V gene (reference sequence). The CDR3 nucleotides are TGTGCCAGCAGCCGGACTAGCGGGGACTACAATGAGCAGTTCTTC. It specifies CASSRTSGDYNEQFF.

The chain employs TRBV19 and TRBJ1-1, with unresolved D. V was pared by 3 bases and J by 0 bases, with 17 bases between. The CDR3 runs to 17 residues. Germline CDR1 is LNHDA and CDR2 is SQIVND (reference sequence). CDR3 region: CASSISWAGAMNTEAFF. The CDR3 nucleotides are TGTGCCAGTAGTATCAGTTGGGCTGGCGCGATGAACACTGAAGCTTTCTTT. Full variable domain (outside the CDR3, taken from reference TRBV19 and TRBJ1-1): DGGITQSPKYLFRKEGQNVTLSCEQNLNHDAMYWYRQDPGQGLRLIYYSQIVNDFQKGDIAEGYSVSREKKESFPLTVTSAQKNPTAFYLCASSISWAGAMNTEAFFGQGTRLTVV.

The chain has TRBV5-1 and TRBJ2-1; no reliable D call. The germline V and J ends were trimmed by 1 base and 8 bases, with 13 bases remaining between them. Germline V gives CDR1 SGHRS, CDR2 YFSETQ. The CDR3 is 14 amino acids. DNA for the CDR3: TGCGCCAGCAGCTTGTTTAGAGTTACGGATGAGCAGTTCTTC. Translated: CASSLFRVTDEQFF.

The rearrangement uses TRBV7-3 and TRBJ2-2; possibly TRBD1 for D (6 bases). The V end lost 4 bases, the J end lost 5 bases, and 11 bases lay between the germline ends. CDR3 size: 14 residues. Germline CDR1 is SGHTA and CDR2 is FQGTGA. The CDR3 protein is CASSSQGLTGELFF. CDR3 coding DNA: TGTGCCAGCAGCTCGCAGGGGTTGACCGGGGAGCTGTTTTTT. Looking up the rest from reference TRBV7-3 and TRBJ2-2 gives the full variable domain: GAGVSQTPSNKVTEKGKYVELRCDPISGHTALYWYRQSLGQGPEFLIYFQGTGAADDSGLPNDRFFAVRPEGSVSTLKIQRTERGDSAVYLCASSSQGLTGELFFGEGSRLTVL.

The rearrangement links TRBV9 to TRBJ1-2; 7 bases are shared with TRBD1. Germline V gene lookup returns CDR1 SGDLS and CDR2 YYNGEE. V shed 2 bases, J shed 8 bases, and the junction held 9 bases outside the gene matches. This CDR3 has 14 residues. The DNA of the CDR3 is TGTGCCAGCAGCGTTTATCCCGGACAGGTGGGCTACACCTTC. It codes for CASSVYPGQVGYTF.

As DNA, the CDR3 is TGTGCCTGGAACGGACAGCTTAGTAATGAAAAACTGTTTTTT. Translating gives CAWNGQLSNEKLFF. The genes are TRBV30 and TRBJ1-4, with D possibly TRBD1 on 6 matching bases. V was shortened by 4 bases and J by 4 bases, with 13 bases between the two germline ends. The germline CDR1 and CDR2 sequences are GTSNPN and SVGIG (reference sequence). The CDR3 spans 14 residues.

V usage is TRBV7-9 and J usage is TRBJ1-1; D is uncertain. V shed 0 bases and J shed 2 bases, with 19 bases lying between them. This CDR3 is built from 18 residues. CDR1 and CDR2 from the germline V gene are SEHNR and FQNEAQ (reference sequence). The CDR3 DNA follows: TGTGCCAGCAGCTTAGCGCGCATCGGAGCTTCACTAAACACTGAAGCTTTCTTT. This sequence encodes CASSLARIGASLNTEAFF.

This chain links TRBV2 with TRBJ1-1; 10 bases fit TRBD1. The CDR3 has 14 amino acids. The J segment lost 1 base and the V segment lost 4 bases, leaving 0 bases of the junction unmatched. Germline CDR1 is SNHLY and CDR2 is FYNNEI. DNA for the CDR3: TGTGCCAGCAGTGGGGACAGGGGGAACACTGAAGCTTTCTTT. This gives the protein CASSGDRGNTEAFF.

CDR3 protein: CASGVRPLAGGHNEQFF. In DNA, the CDR3 is TGCGCCAGCGGGGTCAGGCCACTAGCGGGGGGGCACAATGAGCAGTTCTTC. The gene calls are TRBV10-1 and TRBJ2-1, with 13 nucleotides matching TRBD2. CDR1 is WNHNN and CDR2 is SYGVQD in the germline V gene (reference sequence). CDR3 length: 17 amino acids. Trimming at V came to 8 bases and at J to 5 bases, leaving 12 bases not matched to a gene.

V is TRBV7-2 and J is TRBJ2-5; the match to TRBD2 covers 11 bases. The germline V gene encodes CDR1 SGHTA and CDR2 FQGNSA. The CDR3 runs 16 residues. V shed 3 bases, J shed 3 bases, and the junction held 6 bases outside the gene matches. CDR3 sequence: CASSFYSGGEKETQYF. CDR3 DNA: TGTGCCAGCAGCTTTTATAGCGGGGGGGAGAAAGAGACCCAGTACTTC.